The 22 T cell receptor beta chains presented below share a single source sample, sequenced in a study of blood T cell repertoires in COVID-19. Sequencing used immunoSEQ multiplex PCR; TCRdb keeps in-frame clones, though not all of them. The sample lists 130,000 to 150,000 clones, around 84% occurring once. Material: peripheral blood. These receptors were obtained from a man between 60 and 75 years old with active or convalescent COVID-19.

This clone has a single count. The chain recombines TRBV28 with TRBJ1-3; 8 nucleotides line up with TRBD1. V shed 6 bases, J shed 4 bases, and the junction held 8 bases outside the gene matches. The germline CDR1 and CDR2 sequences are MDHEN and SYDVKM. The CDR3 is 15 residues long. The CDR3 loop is CASSLTGEGGNTIYF. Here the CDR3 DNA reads TGTGCCAGCAGCCTGACAGGGGAAGGGGGAAACACCATATATTTT.

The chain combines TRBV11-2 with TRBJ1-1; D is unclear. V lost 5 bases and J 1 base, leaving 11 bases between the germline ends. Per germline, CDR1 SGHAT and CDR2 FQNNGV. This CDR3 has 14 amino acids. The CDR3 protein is CASSLPPENTEAFF. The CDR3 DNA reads TGTGCCAGCAGCCTCCCCCCAGAGAACACTGAAGCTTTCTTT.

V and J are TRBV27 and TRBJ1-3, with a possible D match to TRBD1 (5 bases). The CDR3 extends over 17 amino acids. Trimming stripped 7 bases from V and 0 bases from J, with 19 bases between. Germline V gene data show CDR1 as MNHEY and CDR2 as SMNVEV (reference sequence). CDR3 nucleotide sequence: TGTGCCAGCACTTCGACAGACCAGGGATACTCTGGAAACACCATATATTTT. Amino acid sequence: CASTSTDQGYSGNTIYF.

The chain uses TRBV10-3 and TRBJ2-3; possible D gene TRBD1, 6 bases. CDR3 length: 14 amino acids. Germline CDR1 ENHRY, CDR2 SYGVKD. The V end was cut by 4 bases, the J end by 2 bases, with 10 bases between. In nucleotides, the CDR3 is TGTGCCATCAGTGCGGCAGGGGCCACAGATACGCAGTATTTT. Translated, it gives CAISAAGATDTQYF.

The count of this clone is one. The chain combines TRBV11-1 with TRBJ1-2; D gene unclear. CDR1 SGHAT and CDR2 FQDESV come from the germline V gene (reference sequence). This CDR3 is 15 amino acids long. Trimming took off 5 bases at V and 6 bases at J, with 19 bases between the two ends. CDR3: CASSVRPSGLDGYTF. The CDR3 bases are TGTGCCAGCAGCGTACGCCCATCAGGACTTGATGGCTACACCTTC. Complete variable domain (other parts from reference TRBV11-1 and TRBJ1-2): EAEVAQSPRYKITEKSQAVAFWCDPISGHATLYWYRQILGQGPELLVQFQDESVVDDSQLPKDRFSAERLKGVDSTLKIQPAELGDSAMYLCASSVRPSGLDGYTFGSGTRLTVV.

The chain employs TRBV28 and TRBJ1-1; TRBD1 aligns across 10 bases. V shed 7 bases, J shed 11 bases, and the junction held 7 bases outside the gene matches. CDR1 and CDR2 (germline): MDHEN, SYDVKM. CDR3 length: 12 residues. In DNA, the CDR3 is TGTGCCAGCACCCGACAGGGGGCAGGGGCTTTCTTT. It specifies CASTRQGAGAFF.

CDR3 sequence (DNA): TGTGCCACCAGTGATTGGGGACAGGGAATTTACAATGAGCAGTTCTTC. Translation: CATSDWGQGIYNEQFF. The chain combines TRBV24-1 with TRBJ2-1; 9 bases line up with TRBD1. This CDR3 has 16 amino acids. V lost 2 bases and J lost 4; bases outside the gene matches: 5. Germline assignment: CDR1 KGHDR and CDR2 SFDVKD.

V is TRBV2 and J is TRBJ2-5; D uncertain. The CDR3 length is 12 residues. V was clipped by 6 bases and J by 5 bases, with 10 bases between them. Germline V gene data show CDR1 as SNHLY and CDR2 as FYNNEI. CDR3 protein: CASRRSEETQYF. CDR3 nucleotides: TGTGCCAGCAGACGTTCGGAGGAGACCCAGTACTTC. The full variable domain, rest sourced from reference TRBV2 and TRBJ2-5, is EPEVTQTPSHQVTQMGQEVILRCVPISNHLYFYWYRQILGQKVEFLVSFYNNEISEKSEIFDDQFSVERPDGSNFTLKIRSTKLEDSAMYFCASRRSEETQYFGPGTRLLVL.

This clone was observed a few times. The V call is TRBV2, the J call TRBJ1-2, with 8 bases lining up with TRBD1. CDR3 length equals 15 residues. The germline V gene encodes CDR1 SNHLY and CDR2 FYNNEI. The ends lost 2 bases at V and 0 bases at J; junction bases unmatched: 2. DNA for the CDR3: TGTGCCAGCAGTGAATGGGGACAGGCTAACTATGGCTACACCTTC. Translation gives CASSEWGQANYGYTF.

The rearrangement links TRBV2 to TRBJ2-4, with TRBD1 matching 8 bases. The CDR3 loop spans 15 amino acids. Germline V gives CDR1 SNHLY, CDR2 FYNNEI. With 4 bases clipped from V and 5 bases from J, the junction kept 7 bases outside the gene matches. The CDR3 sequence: CASSGDRGWENIQYF. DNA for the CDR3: TGTGCCAGCAGTGGAGACAGGGGTTGGGAAAACATTCAGTACTTC.

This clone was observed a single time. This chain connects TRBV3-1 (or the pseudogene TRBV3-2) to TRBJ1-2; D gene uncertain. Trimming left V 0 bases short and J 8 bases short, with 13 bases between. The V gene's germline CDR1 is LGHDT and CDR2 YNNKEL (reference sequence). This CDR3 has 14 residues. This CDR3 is CASSQDLTGRGYTF. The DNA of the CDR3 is TGTGCCAGCAGCCAAGATCTAACGGGTAGGGGCTACACCTTC.

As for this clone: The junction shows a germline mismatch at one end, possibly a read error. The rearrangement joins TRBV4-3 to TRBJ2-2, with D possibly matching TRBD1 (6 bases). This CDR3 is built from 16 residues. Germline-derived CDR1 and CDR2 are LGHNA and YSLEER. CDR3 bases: TGCGCCAGCAGCCAATCCTACAGGGCGAATACCGGGGAGCTGTTTTTT. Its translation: CASSQSYRANTGELFF.

CDR3 in DNA: TGTGCCAGCAGCCAAGGACAGATACCTTTCTATGGCTACACCTTC. This encodes CASSQGQIPFYGYTF. The chain couples TRBV3-1 (or the pseudogene TRBV3-2) to TRBJ1-2; D might be TRBD1 (5 bases). The CDR3 covers 15 residues. From germline, CDR1 is LGHDT and CDR2 YNNKEL (reference sequence). V was pared by 1 base and J by 4 bases, with 13 bases between.

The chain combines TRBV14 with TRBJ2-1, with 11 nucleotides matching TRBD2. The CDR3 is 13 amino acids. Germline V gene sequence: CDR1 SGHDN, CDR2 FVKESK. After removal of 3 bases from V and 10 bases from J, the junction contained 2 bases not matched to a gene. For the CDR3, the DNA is TGTGCCAGCAGCCAGAGACTAGCGGGGGAGCAGTTCTTC. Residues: CASSQRLAGEQFF.

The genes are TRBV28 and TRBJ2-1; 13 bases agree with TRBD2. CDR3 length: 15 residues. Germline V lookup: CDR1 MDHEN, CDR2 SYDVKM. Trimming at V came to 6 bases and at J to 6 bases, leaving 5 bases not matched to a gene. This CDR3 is CASRTSGRVSNEQFF. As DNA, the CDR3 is TGTGCCAGCAGAACTAGCGGGAGGGTTAGCAATGAGCAGTTCTTC.

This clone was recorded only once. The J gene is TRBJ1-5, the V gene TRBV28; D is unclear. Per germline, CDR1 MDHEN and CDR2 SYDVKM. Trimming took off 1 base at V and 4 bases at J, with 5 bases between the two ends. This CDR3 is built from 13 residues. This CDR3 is CASSLSQNQPQHF. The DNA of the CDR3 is TGTGCCAGCAGTTTATCCCAGAATCAGCCCCAGCATTTT.

CDR3 in DNA: TGTGCCAGCAGCTTGTTGTCTAGCGGGACCTACGAGCAGTACTTC. As protein: CASSLLSSGTYEQYF. This sequence joins TRBV5-6 and TRBJ2-7; 9 nucleotides match TRBD2. CDR1 SGHDT and CDR2 YYEEEE come from the germline V gene. V lost 1 base and J lost 2; bases outside the gene matches: 4. This CDR3 is built from 15 residues. Together with reference TRBV5-6 and TRBJ2-7, the CDR3 gives the full variable domain: DAGVTQSPTHLIKTRGQQVTLRCSPKSGHDTVSWYQQALGQGPQFIFQYYEEEERQRGNFPDRFSGHQFPNYSSELNVNALLLGDSALYLCASSLLSSGTYEQYFGPGTRLTVT.

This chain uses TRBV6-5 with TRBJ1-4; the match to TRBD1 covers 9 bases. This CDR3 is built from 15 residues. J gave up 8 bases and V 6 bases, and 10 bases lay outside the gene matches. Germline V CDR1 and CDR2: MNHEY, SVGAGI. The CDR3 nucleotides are TGTGCCAGCAGCCCACCGGGACAGGGACGGGAAAAACTGTTTTTT. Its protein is CASSPPGQGREKLFF.

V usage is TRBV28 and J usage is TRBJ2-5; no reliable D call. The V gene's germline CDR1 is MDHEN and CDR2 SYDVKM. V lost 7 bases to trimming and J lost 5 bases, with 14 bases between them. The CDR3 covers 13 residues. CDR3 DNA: TGTGCCAGCAACAGAGCCCCGTCTGAGACCCAGTACTTC. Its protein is CASNRAPSETQYF. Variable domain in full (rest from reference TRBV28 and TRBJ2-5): DVKVTQSSRYLVKRTGEKVFLECVQDMDHENMFWYRQDPGLGLRLIYFSYDVKMKEKGDIPEGYSVSREKKERFSLILESASTNQTSMYLCASNRAPSETQYFGPGTRLLVL.

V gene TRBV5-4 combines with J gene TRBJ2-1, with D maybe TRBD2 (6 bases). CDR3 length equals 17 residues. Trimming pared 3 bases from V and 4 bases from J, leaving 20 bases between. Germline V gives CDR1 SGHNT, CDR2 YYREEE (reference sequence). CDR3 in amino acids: CASSSSSGTGRYNEQFF. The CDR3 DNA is TGTGCCAGCAGCTCGTCCTCCGGGACTGGACGTTACAATGAGCAGTTCTTC.

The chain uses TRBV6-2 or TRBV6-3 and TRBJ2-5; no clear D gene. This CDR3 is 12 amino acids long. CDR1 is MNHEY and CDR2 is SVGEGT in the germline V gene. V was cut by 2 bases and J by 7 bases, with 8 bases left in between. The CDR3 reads CASSYPTRTQYF. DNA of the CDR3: TGTGCCAGCAGTTACCCAACAAGGACCCAGTACTTC.

Here the CDR3 reads CARRGGARGNEKLFF. CDR3 nucleotides: TGTGCCAGACGAGGGGGCGCGAGGGGTAATGAAAAACTGTTTTTT. The rearrangement links TRBV2 to TRBJ1-4, with TRBD1 identical over 7 bases. Trimming at V came to 9 bases and at J to 4 bases, leaving 11 bases not matched to a gene. From germline, CDR1 is SNHLY and CDR2 FYNNEI. The CDR3 has 15 amino acids.